The 23 T cell receptor beta chains in this list originate from one sample, sequenced in a study of tissue T cells after allogeneic stem cell transplantation. Clones were read by immunoSEQ multiplex PCR, and TCRdb kept only the in-frame ones, dropping some. In the table there are 10,000 or so clones, approximately 64% of which are singletons. The starting material was tissue from the ileum, obtained at autopsy. Receptor source: a woman aged 18-49 years with breast cancer.

V and J are TRBV6-6 and TRBJ2-5; D remains ambiguous. The CDR3 is 16 amino acids. Per the germline V gene, CDR1 is MNHNY and CDR2 is SVGAGI (reference sequence). V shed 0 bases and J shed 5 bases, with 16 bases lying between them. CDR3 coding DNA: TGTGCCAGCAGTTACTCGTGGCGGACCTTGGGGGAGACCCAGTACTTC. This gives the protein CASSYSWRTLGETQYF.

This chain connects TRBV27 to TRBJ2-5; D is uncertain. The CDR3 sequence is 13 residues long. Germline CDR1 and CDR2: MNHEY and SMNVEV (reference sequence). The V end lost 3 bases, the J end lost 7 bases, and 12 bases lay between the germline ends. CDR3 residues: CASSLGSRGTQYF. CDR3 DNA: TGTGCCAGCAGTTTGGGTTCTAGAGGGACCCAGTACTTC.

The V and J genes are TRBV21-1 and TRBJ1-1. TRBV21-1 is marked as a pseudogene. The CDR3 covers 17 residues. The CDR3: CASSKGESRSWRTEAFF. The CDR3 nucleotides are TGTGCCAGCAGCAAAGGAGAGTCCCGCTCATGGAGGACTGAAGCTTTCTTT.

The rearrangement links TRBV10-3 to TRBJ2-5; 9 bases line up with TRBD1. With V trimmed by 2 bases and J by 4 bases, 11 bases remained unmatched. Germline lookup yields CDR1 ENHRY and CDR2 SYGVKD. The CDR3 spans 17 residues. The CDR3 DNA reads TGTGCCATCAGTGAGCGTAGGGGACAGGGAGGAGGAGAGACCCAGTACTTC. Its protein is CAISERRGQGGGETQYF.

The genes are TRBV11-1 and TRBJ1-1; a possible D gene is TRBD1 (6 bases). Germline values: CDR1 SGHAT, CDR2 FQDESV (reference sequence). The CDR3 spans 14 residues. The V end lost 3 bases, the J end lost 8 bases, and 16 bases lay between the germline ends. CDR3 bases: TGTGCCAGCAGCTTTTCCAGGGGACCGATAGAAGCTTTCTTT. Encoded protein: CASSFSRGPIEAFF.

V usage is TRBV6-5 and J usage is TRBJ1-1; D perhaps matches TRBD1 (5 bases). V lost 6 bases and J 8 bases, leaving 13 bases between the germline ends. Germline assignment: CDR1 MNHEY and CDR2 SVGAGI. The CDR3 has 12 residues. The CDR3 is CASRPGGREAFF. CDR3 DNA sequence: TGTGCCAGCAGGCCCGGGGGGAGGGAAGCTTTCTTT.

J is TRBJ2-2 and V is TRBV7-9; D call uncertain. V lost 3 bases and J lost 4, with 12 bases in between. The CDR3 has 15 residues. Germline-derived CDR1 and CDR2 are SEHNR and FQNEAQ (reference sequence). The DNA for the CDR3 is TGTGCCAGCAGCTTCTCCGCACCGATCACCGGGGAGCTGTTTTTT. Residues: CASSFSAPITGELFF. Complete variable domain (other parts from reference TRBV7-9 and TRBJ2-2): DTGVSQNPRHKITKRGQNVTFRCDPISEHNRLYWYRQTLGQGPEFLTYFQNEAQLEKSRLLSDRFSAERPKGSFSTLEIQRTEQGDSAMYLCASSFSAPITGELFFGEGSRLTVL.

A word on this clone: Given the absence of the conserved phenylalanine or tryptophan at the CDR3 end, a read error is likely. V is TRBV5-4 and J is TRBJ1-2; D gene uncertain. Trimming pared 4 bases from V and 3 bases from J, leaving 10 bases between. The CDR3 is made up of 13 amino acids. Germline assignment: CDR1 SGHNT and CDR2 YYREEE (reference sequence). The CDR3: CASSVGLDYGYTS. The CDR3 nucleotides read TGTGCCAGCAGCGTCGGGCTTGACTATGGCTACACCTCC.

This clone has more than one count but fewer than ten. The chain links TRBV24-1 to TRBJ1-1, with D unclear. Germline values: CDR1 KGHDR, CDR2 SFDVKD. V shed 6 bases and J shed 4 bases, with 11 bases lying between them. The length of the CDR3 is 13 residues. This chain's CDR3 is CATSQPGGTEAFF. The CDR3 DNA reads TGTGCCACCAGTCAACCGGGTGGCACTGAAGCTTTCTTT.

The genes are TRBV2 and TRBJ1-2, with 9 nucleotides matching TRBD1. The CDR3 has 13 amino acids. Germline CDR1 SNHLY, CDR2 FYNNEI. Losses at the gene ends were 7 bases for V and 2 bases for J; bases not matched to a gene: 2. The CDR3 reads CASTGTGNYGYTF. Written as DNA, the CDR3 is TGTGCCAGCACCGGGACAGGGAACTATGGCTACACCTTC.

This clone is a singleton in its sample. The chain couples TRBV4-3 to TRBJ2-1; D is perhaps TRBD1 (6 bases). The CDR3 runs to 13 residues. Germline V gene sequence: CDR1 LGHNA, CDR2 YSLEER. With 3 bases removed from V and 8 bases from J, the gap between germline ends came to 11 bases. The CDR3 protein is CASSHGRGYEQFF. As DNA, the CDR3 is TGCGCCAGCAGCCATGGAAGGGGGTATGAGCAGTTCTTC.

Written as DNA, the CDR3 is TGTGCCAGCAGCTCGACAGGGGGCCGAGAGACCCAGTACTTC. Amino acid sequence: CASSSTGGRETQYF. This chain joins TRBV11-3 and TRBJ2-5, with 10 positions matching TRBD1. Germline CDR1 SGHNT, CDR2 YENEEA. The CDR3 has 14 residues. V was pared by 4 bases and J by 4 bases, with 3 bases of the junction left unmatched.

As for this clone: Other DNA sequences in this specimen translate into the identical CDR3. The chain employs TRBV30 and TRBJ2-5; 7 nucleotides line up with TRBD2. The CDR3 is 11 residues long. CDR1 is GTSNPN and CDR2 is SVGIG in the germline V gene (reference sequence). The trim removed 4 bases at V and 4 bases at J, leaving 0 bases unmatched. CDR3 sequence (DNA): TGTGCCTGGACGGGGGGAGAGACCCAGTACTTC. It encodes CAWTGGETQYF.

The chain combines TRBV2 with TRBJ2-6, with unresolved D. Trimming took off 5 bases at V and 4 bases at J, with 3 bases between the two ends. The length of the CDR3 is 12 residues. Germline V gene lookup returns CDR1 SNHLY and CDR2 FYNNEI. The CDR3: CASSSGANVLTF. The CDR3 nucleotides are TGTGCCAGCAGTTCCGGGGCCAACGTCCTGACTTTC.

The chain joins TRBV9 to TRBJ2-1; TRBD1 might be the D (5 bases). With 0 bases removed from V and 11 bases from J, the gap between germline ends came to 15 bases. The CDR3 is made up of 14 amino acids. Germline V lookup: CDR1 SGDLS, CDR2 YYNGEE. The CDR3 is CASSVDRLRSQQFF. In DNA, the CDR3 is TGTGCCAGCAGCGTAGACAGGCTACGCTCTCAGCAGTTCTTC.

This clone is classed as medium-sized. This sequence joins TRBV30 and TRBJ2-3, with 10 bases that match TRBD1. Germline lookup yields CDR1 GTSNPN and CDR2 SVGIG (reference sequence). V gave up 5 bases and J gave up 2 bases; unmatched junction bases: 7. CDR3 length: 15 amino acids. The CDR3 is CAWDPRQGATDTQYF. CDR3 nucleotides: TGTGCCTGGGACCCCAGACAGGGGGCCACAGATACGCAGTATTTT.

This clone is judged large. This CDR3 is also generated by other DNA sequences in the sample. The chain links TRBV7-2 to TRBJ2-7, with D uncertain. Germline V lookup: CDR1 SGHTA, CDR2 FQGNSA. CDR3 length: 11 amino acids. Trimming removed 2 bases from V and 3 bases from J, with 2 bases in between. This chain's CDR3 is CASSLYYEQYF. For the CDR3, the DNA is TGTGCCAGCAGCTTATACTACGAGCAGTACTTC.

The chain links TRBV3-1 (or the pseudogene TRBV3-2) to TRBJ2-7; 9 bases fit TRBD2. V was pared by 1 base and J by 5 bases, with 0 bases of the junction left unmatched. Germline lookup yields CDR1 LGHDT and CDR2 YNNKEL (reference sequence). There are 13 residues in the CDR3. CDR3 residues: CASSQGTSDEQYF. The CDR3 DNA reads TGTGCCAGCAGCCAAGGGACTAGCGACGAGCAGTACTTC.

This clone was detected only a few times. This chain links TRBV5-5 with TRBJ1-2, with 7 bases identical to TRBD1. The CDR3 is 15 residues long. Germline V gives CDR1 SGHKS, CDR2 YYEKEE (reference sequence). Trimming removed 5 bases from V and 5 bases from J; junction bases left unmatched: 12. The chain's CDR3 is CASSYRQGPLYGYTF. The CDR3 coding sequence is TGTGCCAGCAGTTATAGACAGGGCCCGTTATATGGCTACACCTTC.

This rearrangement joins TRBV5-1 to TRBJ2-3; perhaps TRBD2 as D (7 bases). Germline lookup yields CDR1 SGHRS and CDR2 YFSETQ. This CDR3 has 16 amino acids. V was pared by 3 bases and J by 0 bases, with 14 bases between. The CDR3 sequence is CASSYGGRLSTDTQYF. The CDR3 coding sequence is TGCGCCAGCAGCTACGGGGGGCGATTGAGCACAGATACGCAGTATTTT.

V is TRBV7-9 and J is TRBJ2-7; no clear D gene. The germline V gene encodes CDR1 SEHNR and CDR2 FQNEAQ (reference sequence). This CDR3 has 11 residues. Trimming took off 5 bases at V and 3 bases at J, with 5 bases between the two ends. CDR3 residues: CASSHDYEQYF. The CDR3 coding sequence is TGTGCCAGCAGCCATGACTACGAGCAGTACTTC.

In the case of this clone: One junction end does not reproduce the germline sequence, and a read error may be involved. The J gene is TRBJ2-6, the V gene TRBV5-1; no reliable D call. The CDR3 sequence is 14 residues long. CDR1 and CDR2 from the germline V gene are SGHRS and YFSETQ. The CDR3 nucleotides are TGCGCCAGCAGGTTGGTCTCTGGGGCCAACGTCCTGACTTTC. Its protein is CASRLVSGANVLTF.

V usage is TRBV2 and J usage is TRBJ1-4, with unresolved D. Germline lookup yields CDR1 SNHLY and CDR2 FYNNEI. V was shortened by 3 bases and J by 7 bases, with 12 bases between the two germline ends. The CDR3 consists of 14 residues. The CDR3 nucleotides are TGTGCCAGCAGTGAGGTTTCGGAGAGTGAAAAACTGTTTTTT. Translating it yields CASSEVSESEKLFF.